The T cell receptor (beta chain) under discussion was sequenced for a study of blood T cell repertoires in COVID-19. Study context: Nucleic acid was either cDNA or gDNA, and it came from T cells, B-cell-depleted T cells, or PBMCs.

Per the authors' pipeline: Estimation of nucleated cell counts relied on the amplification of reference gene primers. Repertoires were generated with immunoSEQ multiplex PCR, while TCRdb's copy carries only in-frame clones and drops some. V and J calls plus clone size are reproduced from that table; the DNA served to infer D and trimming. The sample carries 110,000 to 150,000 clones, 70% to 85% recorded once. With 4 bases removed from V and 3 bases from J, the gap between germline ends came to 7 bases. This CDR3 has 12 amino acids. CDR1 and CDR2 from the germline V gene are SQVTM and ANQGSEA. The recovered donors of Cohort 3 showed two negative PCRs, clearance, or symptom resolution.

The source of this sequence is a middle-aged man who had recovered from COVID-19. The sequencing sample was made of PBMCs or T cells enriched from blood (not recorded which). The V and J genes are TRBV29-1 and TRBJ2-4, with a tentative D call TRBD1 (6 bases). For the CDR3, the DNA is TGCAGCGTTGGGACAGACAAAAACATTCAGTACTTC. Translation: CSVGTDKNIQYF. The entire variable domain, with the rest obtained from reference TRBV29-1 and TRBJ2-4, is as follows: SAVISQKPSRDICQRGTSLTIQCQVDSQVTMMFWYRQQPGQSLTLIATANQGSEATYESGFVIDKFPISRPNLTFSTLTVSNMSPEDSSIYLCSVGTDKNIQYFGAGTRLSVL.